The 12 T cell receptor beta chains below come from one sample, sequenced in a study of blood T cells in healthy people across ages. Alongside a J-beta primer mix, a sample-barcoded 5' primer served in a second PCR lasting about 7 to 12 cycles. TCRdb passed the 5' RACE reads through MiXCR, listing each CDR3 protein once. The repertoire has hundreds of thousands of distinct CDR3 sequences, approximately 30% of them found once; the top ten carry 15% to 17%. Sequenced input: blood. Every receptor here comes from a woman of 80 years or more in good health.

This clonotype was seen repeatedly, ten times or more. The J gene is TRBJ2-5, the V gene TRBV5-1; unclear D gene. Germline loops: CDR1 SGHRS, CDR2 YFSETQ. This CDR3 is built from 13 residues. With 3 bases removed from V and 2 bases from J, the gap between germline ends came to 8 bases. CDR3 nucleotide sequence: TGCGCCAGCAGCTCTAATCCACAAGAGACCCAGTACTTC. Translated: CASSSNPQETQYF. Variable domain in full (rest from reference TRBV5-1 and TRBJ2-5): KAGVTQTPRYLIKTRGQQVTLSCSPISGHRSVSWYQQTPGQGLQFLFEYFSETQRNKGNFPGRFSGRQFSNSRSEMNVSTLELGDSALYLCASSSNPQETQYFGPGTRLLVL.

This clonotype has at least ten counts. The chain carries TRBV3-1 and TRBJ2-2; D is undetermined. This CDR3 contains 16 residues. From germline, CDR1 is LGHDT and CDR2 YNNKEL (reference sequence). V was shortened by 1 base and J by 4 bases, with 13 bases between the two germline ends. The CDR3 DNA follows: TGTGCCAGCAGCCAAGTCGATGGTTCGGCCACCGGGGAGCTGTTTTTT. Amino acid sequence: CASSQVDGSATGELFF.

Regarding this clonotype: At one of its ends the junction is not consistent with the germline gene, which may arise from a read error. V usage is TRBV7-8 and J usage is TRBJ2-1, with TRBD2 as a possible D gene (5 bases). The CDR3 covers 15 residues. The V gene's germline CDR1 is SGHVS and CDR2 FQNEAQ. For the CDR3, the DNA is TGTGCCAGCAGCTTAGGAGGGATAGTTTACACTGAGCAGTTCTTC. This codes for CASSLGGIVYTEQFF.

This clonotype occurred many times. The CDR3 reads CASSLFADYGYTF. CDR3 sequence (DNA): TGCGCCAGCAGCTTATTTGCGGACTATGGCTACACCTTC. The V call is TRBV5-1, the J call TRBJ1-2; D is unresolved. The ends were cut back, 2 bases at V and 3 bases at J, with 8 bases in the middle. Germline CDR1 SGHRS, CDR2 YFSETQ. The CDR3 is made up of 13 amino acids.

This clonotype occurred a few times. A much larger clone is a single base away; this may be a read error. As DNA, the CDR3 is TGTGCCGGCAGTTTAAGAGGGGGCGGGGGCACATCCTACAATGAGCAGTTCTTC. Encoded protein: CAGSLRGGGGTSYNEQFF. J is TRBJ2-1 and V is TRBV27; D is perhaps TRBD1 or TRBD2 (7 bases each). The germline gives CDR1 MNHEY, CDR2 SMNVEV (reference sequence). The CDR3 loop spans 18 amino acids.

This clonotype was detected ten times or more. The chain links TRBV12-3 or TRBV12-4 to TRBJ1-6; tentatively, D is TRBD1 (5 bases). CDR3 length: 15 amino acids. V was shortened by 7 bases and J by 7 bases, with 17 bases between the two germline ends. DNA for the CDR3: TGTGCCAGCATCAGGGATCCGGGACTGAATTCACCCCTCCACTTT. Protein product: CASIRDPGLNSPLHF.

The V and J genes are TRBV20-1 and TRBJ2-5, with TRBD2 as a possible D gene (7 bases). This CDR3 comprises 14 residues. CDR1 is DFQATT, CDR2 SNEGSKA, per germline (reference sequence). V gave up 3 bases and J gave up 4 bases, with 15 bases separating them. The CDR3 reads CSARGGAAVETQYF. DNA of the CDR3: TGCAGTGCTAGGGGGGGGGCTGCCGTAGAGACCCAGTACTTC.

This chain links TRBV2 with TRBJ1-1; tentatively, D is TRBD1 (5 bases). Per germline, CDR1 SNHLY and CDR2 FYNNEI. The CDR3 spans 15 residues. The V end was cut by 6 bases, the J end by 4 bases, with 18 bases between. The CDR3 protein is CASRDGSSGGTEAFF. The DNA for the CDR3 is TGTGCCAGCAGAGATGGGAGTTCGGGGGGCACTGAAGCTTTCTTT.

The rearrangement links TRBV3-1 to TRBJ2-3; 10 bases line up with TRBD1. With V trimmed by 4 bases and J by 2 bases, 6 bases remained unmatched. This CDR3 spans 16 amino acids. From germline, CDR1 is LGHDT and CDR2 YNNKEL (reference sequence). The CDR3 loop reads CASSLRTGGVTDTQYF. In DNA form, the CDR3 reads TGTGCCAGCAGCCTTAGGACAGGGGGTGTCACAGATACGCAGTATTTT.

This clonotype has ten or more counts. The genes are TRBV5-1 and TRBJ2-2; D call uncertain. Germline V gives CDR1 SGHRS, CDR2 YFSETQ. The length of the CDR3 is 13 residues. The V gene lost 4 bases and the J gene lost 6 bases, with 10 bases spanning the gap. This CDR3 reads CASSPQIAGELFF. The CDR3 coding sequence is TGCGCCAGCAGCCCCCAGATAGCCGGGGAGCTGTTTTTT. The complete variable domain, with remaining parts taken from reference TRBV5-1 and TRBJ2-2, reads KAGVTQTPRYLIKTRGQQVTLSCSPISGHRSVSWYQQTPGQGLQFLFEYFSETQRNKGNFPGRFSGRQFSNSRSEMNVSTLELGDSALYLCASSPQIAGELFFGEGSRLTVL.

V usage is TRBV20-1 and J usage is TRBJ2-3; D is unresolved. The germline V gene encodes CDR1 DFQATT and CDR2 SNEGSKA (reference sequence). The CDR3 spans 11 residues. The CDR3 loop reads CRAARTDTQYF. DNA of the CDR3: TGCAGGGCGGCACGTACAGATACGCAGTATTTT.

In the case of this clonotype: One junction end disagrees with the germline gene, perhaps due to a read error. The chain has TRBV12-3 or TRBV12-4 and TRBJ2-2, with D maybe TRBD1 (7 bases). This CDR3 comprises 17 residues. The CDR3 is CASSSSRTGGNTGELLF. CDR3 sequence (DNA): TGTGCCAGCAGTTCTAGCAGGACAGGCGGGAACACCGGGGAGCTGTTGTTT.